This T cell receptor (beta chain) was profiled in a study of T-cell memory formation after mild COVID-19. MiXCR, applied by TCRdb to the 5' RACE reads, yields one record per CDR3 protein. The data hold about 240,000 distinct CDR3 sequences, with 7.5% to 10% observed a single time. Trimming cost V 3 bases and J 8 bases, with 10 bases left between them. From germline, CDR1 is WNHNN and CDR2 SYGVQD (reference sequence). This CDR3 spans 12 amino acids. The chain combines TRBV10-1 with TRBJ1-1; no reliable D call. Sample: PBMCs or a T cell subset sorted from them (not recorded which). This receptor was taken from a man aged 18 to 35 who had mild COVID-19 (a few samples of this study predate the infection). Cell type and time point are not known. The CDR3 region has the DNA TGCGCCAGCAGTGAAAGTCTGCAAGAAGCTTTCTTT. Translated: CASSESLQEAFF.